The rows below give T cell receptor beta chains drawn from one sample of a study of beta chain features in type 1 diabetes. Clones were sequenced by immunoSEQ multiplex PCR, and TCRdb holds only the in-frame ones, with some missing. The profile shows hundreds of thousands of clones, about 14% of them singletons. The sequenced material came from naive CD4+ T cells from blood. The receptors here all came from a young man with type 1 diabetes. Both conserved end residues are part of each CDR3. The order of the fields is D gene, J gene, V gene, CDR3 protein. D genes are given only for firm matches.

TRBD2 | TRBJ2-1 | TRBV28 | CASIQRGTFYNEQFF
. | TRBJ1-1 | TRBV7-8 | CASSFPDAEAFF
. | TRBJ2-5 | TRBV25-1 | CASSEYLNSETQYF
TRBD2 | TRBJ2-7 | TRBV28 | CASSTSGGPSLYEQYF
TRBD2 | TRBJ2-1 | TRBV30 | CAWRTGGSYNEQFF
TRBD1 | TRBJ2-3 | TRBV4-3 | CASSRTGTGSTDTQYF
TRBD1 | TRBJ1-5 | TRBV7-9 | CASSLSGGGFGNQPQHF
. | TRBJ2-1 | TRBV9 | CASSVASQNNEQFF
TRBD2 | TRBJ2-1 | TRBV2 | CASRTSGNLYNEQFF
TRBD1 | TRBJ2-2 | TRBV6-5 | CASSRQGRTGELFF
. | TRBJ2-5 | TRBV30 | CASGPRGTQYF
. | TRBJ2-7 | TRBV29-1 | CSVDSGGERARYF
TRBD1 | TRBJ1-1 | TRBV5-4 | CASSSTTTGGLAEAFF
. | TRBJ2-3 | TRBV29-1 | CSVVEGSTDTQYF
TRBD1 | TRBJ1-1 | TRBV27 | CASSLTGGLTEAFF
. | TRBJ2-3 | TRBV5-1 | CASSLSLGGNTDTQYF
. | TRBJ2-5 | TRBV4-2 | CASSQDQGAAGYF
. | TRBJ1-1 | TRBV29-1 | CSVGWNTEAFF
. | TRBJ1-1 | TRBV18 | CASSPGGEDTEAFF
. | TRBJ2-1 | TRBV11-1 | CASSAREYNEQFF
. | TRBJ2-7 | TRBV2 | CATLEAGDDEQYF
. | TRBJ2-2 | TRBV7-9 | CASSLVGEITGELFF
. | TRBJ2-3 | TRBV7-2 | CASSVYTGGTDTQYF
. | TRBJ2-3 | TRBV30 | CAWSVPIPDTQYF
TRBD2 | TRBJ2-3 | TRBV5-1 | CASSLGLAGTTDTQYF
. | TRBJ1-2 | TRBV14 | CASRQSGGNYGYTF
TRBD1 | TRBJ1-1 | TRBV4-3 | CASSPRGVGDTEAFF
TRBD1 | TRBJ1-2 | TRBV30 | CAWSGYRGLIHGYTF
TRBD2 | TRBJ2-1 | TRBV9 | CASSVWGTPTSGSTEQFF
TRBD2 | TRBJ2-3 | TRBV2 | CASREAGGPDTQYF
TRBD1 | TRBJ1-5 | TRBV30 | CAWSEGQGIQPQHF
. | TRBJ2-3 | TRBV11-2 | CASSSSSAGDTQYF
. | TRBJ1-2 | TRBV9 | CASSPRALDNYGYTF
TRBD2 | TRBJ2-5 | TRBV27 | CASSFGSASGSVQYF
. | TRBJ1-2 | TRBV18 | CASSPRESANYGYTF
. | TRBJ2-7 | TRBV4-3 | CASSQVPQSYEQYF
. | TRBJ2-5 | TRBV20-1 | CSAARETQYF
. | TRBJ2-4 | TRBV18 | CASSPPGFGKNIQYF
. | TRBJ2-5 | TRBV18 | CASSPGGGETQYF
TRBD2 | TRBJ2-7 | TRBV4-2 | CASSQGGLPYEQYF
. | TRBJ2-5 | TRBV6-6 | CASREQGVLETQYF
. | TRBJ1-5 | TRBV18 | CASSPGSTGNQPQHF
. | TRBJ2-3 | TRBV7-9 | CASSPGGTTDTQYF
. | TRBJ2-7 | TRBV5-1 | CASTSAAGISEQYF
. | TRBJ2-2 | TRBV30 | CAWSIRDTGELFF